This T cell receptor beta chain was captured in a study of blood T cell repertoires in COVID-19. Overall study context: From the United States, Italy and Spain came samples of acute and convalescent COVID-19.

Authors' analysis steps: Researchers report that nucleated cell counts were estimated from reference gene primer amplification. Method: immunoSEQ multiplex PCR; TCRdb's copy keeps in-frame clones and lacks some. The DNA gave D and trimming, while V, J and clone size come from that table. This sample has more than 250,000 clones, with about 87% found just once. Germline V gene sequence: CDR1 SGHTA, CDR2 FQGNSA. The CDR3 loop spans 14 amino acids. Trimming took 2 bases from V and 5 from J; bases not matched to a gene: 5. The chain couples TRBV7-2 to TRBJ1-1; the match to TRBD1 covers 7 bases. Material for sequencing was PBMCs or T cells enriched from blood (not recorded which). This TCR was recovered from a woman between 25 and 40 years old who had recovered from COVID-19. Here the CDR3 DNA reads TGTGCCAGCAGCTTACACAGGGGAAGGACTGAAGCTTTCTTT. This gives the protein CASSLHRGRTEAFF.